This is a list of T cell receptor beta chains from one sample in a study of OX40 agonist ivuxolimab in advanced cancers. Assay used: immunoSEQ multiplex PCR; TCRdb lists only in-frame clones, some missing. The sample has some 66,000 clones; more than 70% are singletons. The sample consisted of CD4+ or CD8+ T cells sorted from blood, taken in a trial of the OX40 agonist ivuxolimab. The origin of the receptors is an adult with an advanced solid tumor such as melanoma, head and neck, liver or kidney cancer. CDR3s include the opening cysteine and the closing phenylalanine or tryptophan. The D gene is left open where the match is weak. Expanded clones get a size class; other rows say once, few or many, or leave the size out.

>-|TRBV7-2|TRBJ2-7|-
TGTGCCAGCAGCTTAGCAGGGGGCTCCTACGAGCAGTACTTC
CASSLAGGSYEQYF
>-|TRBV5-1|TRBJ2-7|-
TGCGCCAGCAGCTTGGAGTCCCATACCTACGAGCAGTACTTC
CASSLESHTYEQYF
>once|TRBV2|TRBJ2-1|-
TGTGCCAGCCGCTCCTACAATGAGCAGTTCTTC
CASRSYNEQFF
>-|TRBV7-9|TRBJ2-2|-
TGTGCCAGCAGCCGTGGGACCACCGGGGAGCTGTTTTTT
CASSRGTTGELFF
>-|TRBV19|TRBJ2-7|TRBD1
TGTGCCAGTAGTATATCCGGGACAGAGCCGTACGAGCAGTACTTC
CASSISGTEPYEQYF
>-|TRBV28|TRBJ1-1|-
TGTGCCAGCAGTAGCGGGATACTGAACACTGAAGCTTTCTTT
CASSSGILNTEAFF
>-|TRBV6-5|TRBJ1-6|-
TGTGCCAGCAGTTACGACCCGAGAGCCTTAAATTCACCCCTCCACTTT
CASSYDPRALNSPLHF
>once|TRBV11-2|TRBJ1-4|-
TGTGCCAGCAGCTTAGGGATTTCTAATGAAAAACTGTTTTTT
CASSLGISNEKLFF
>-|TRBV18|TRBJ2-7|TRBD1
TGTGCCAGCTCACCGTCAGGGGGTGCGTACGAGCAGTACTTC
CASSPSGGAYEQYF
>once|TRBV2|TRBJ2-2|-
TGTGCCAGCAAGTCCCAGGGGATAACCGGGGAGCTGTTTTTT
CASKSQGITGELFF
>-|TRBV28|TRBJ1-6|-
TGTGCCAGCAGTTTACCACCGGGACAAGTAAATTCACCCCTCCACTTT
CASSLPPGQVNSPLHF
>-|TRBV6-5|TRBJ1-2|-
TGTGCCAGCAGTTACGGGGGCCGTAACTATGGCTACACCTTC
CASSYGGRNYGYTF
>-|TRBV5-6|TRBJ1-2|-
TGTGCCAGCAGCTTGCGGGGGCGCGACTATGGCTACACCTTC
CASSLRGRDYGYTF
>-|TRBV10-3|TRBJ1-5|TRBD1
TGTGCCATCAGTGGTACAGGGGGAAATCAGCCCCAGCATTTT
CAISGTGGNQPQHF
>-|TRBV11-1|TRBJ1-1|TRBD1
TGTGCCAGCAGCTTAGGACAGGGGAGGAACACTGAAGCTTTCTTT
CASSLGQGRNTEAFF
>-|TRBV6-1|TRBJ2-5|-
TGTGCCAGCAGTGAAGGAGTCCGCAGGGAAGAGACCCAGTACTTC
CASSEGVRREETQYF
>-|TRBV11-2|TRBJ1-1|-
TGTGCCAGCAGCTCAACTCTTGGAACAGTCGCCAACACTGAAGCTTTCTTT
CASSSTLGTVANTEAFF
>once|TRBV5-1|TRBJ1-3|-
TGCGCCAGCAGCTTGCAGGGCTTAGGTGGAAACACCATATATTTT
CASSLQGLGGNTIYF
>-|TRBV28|TRBJ2-1|-
TGTGCCAGCAGTTTCGTGAGGAGCTCCTACAATGAGCAGTTCTTC
CASSFVRSSYNEQFF
>-|TRBV29-1|TRBJ2-7|-
TGCAGCGTTGAAGTAGTCTACGAGCAGTACTTC
CSVEVVYEQYF
>-|TRBV7-9|TRBJ1-2|TRBD1
TGTGCCAGCAGCCCCGGGACAGGGCGAAATAGTGGCTACACCTTC
CASSPGTGRNSGYTF
>-|TRBV5-5|TRBJ2-7|-
TGTGCCAGCAGCCTGACATGGAGTTTCTCCTACGAGCAGTACTTC
CASSLTWSFSYEQYF
>-|TRBV20-1|TRBJ1-4|-
TGCAGTGCCACCCCGGGTGAAAAACTGTTTTTT
CSATPGEKLFF
>-|TRBV5-1|TRBJ2-3|TRBD1
TGCGCCAGCAGCCAGGGACAGAACACAGATACGCAGTATTTT
CASSQGQNTDTQYF
>-|TRBV19|TRBJ1-5|-
TGTGCCAGTAGTACGGACAGAAGCAATCAGCCCCAGCATTTT
CASSTDRSNQPQHF
>-|TRBV19|TRBJ1-4|-
TGTGCCAGTAGTATAGCCGCGGGACGCGTGGGATGGCTGTTTTTT
CASSIAAGRVGWLFF
>-|TRBV5-1|TRBJ1-1|-
TGCGCCAGCAGCAACGCAGGGCCCCACACTGAAGCTTTCTTT
CASSNAGPHTEAFF
>few|TRBV7-9|TRBJ2-2|-
TGTGCCAGCAGCCCTCGTTTCACCGGGGAGCTGTTTTTT
CASSPRFTGELFF
>few|TRBV21-1|TRBJ2-1|-
TGTGCCAGCAGCATACCGCGTCTAGGGGGAGTACGTGAGCAGTTCTTC
CASSIPRLGGVREQFF
>few|TRBV2|TRBJ2-7|-
TGTGCCAGCACCTCTAAAGGCTGGAGCTCCTACGAGCAGTACTTC
CASTSKGWSSYEQYF
>-|TRBV5-4|TRBJ2-1|-
TGTGCCAGCAGCTTGAAGGGAGCTCCGAACTCCTACAATGAGCAGTTCTTC
CASSLKGAPNSYNEQFF
>-|TRBV4-1|TRBJ1-1|-
TGCGCCAGCAGCCAAGATATAGTGGTGAACACTGAAGCCTTCTTT
CASSQDIVVNTEAFF
>-|TRBV5-6|TRBJ2-3|-
TGTGCCAGCAGCTTGAGTCTAGCTAAGCAGTATTTT
CASSLSLAKQYF
>-|TRBV5-4|TRBJ1-2|TRBD1
TGTGCCAGCAGCATATCAGGGGGCCAGGGCTACACCTTC
CASSISGGQGYTF
>-|TRBV5-4|TRBJ2-7|-
TGTGCCAGCAGCCCAGGGGGGGATCGGGGATACTACGAGCAGTACTTC
CASSPGGDRGYYEQYF
>once|TRBV5-1|TRBJ2-5|TRBD1
TGCGCCAGCAGTTCAGAACCAGGGGGCGCGGGCCCAGAGACCCAGTACTTC
CASSSEPGGAGPETQYF
>-|TRBV28|TRBJ2-5|TRBD1
TGTGCCAGCAGCAGGGGGCAAGAGACCCAGTACTTC
CASSRGQETQYF
>-|TRBV21-1|TRBJ2-1|-
TGTGCCAGCAGCAAAGGCGACAAGACCTACAATGAGCAGTTCTTC
CASSKGDKTYNEQFF
>-|TRBV29-1|TRBJ2-3|TRBD2
TGCAGCCTTAGCCTAGCGGGAGGGCGGGATACGCAGTATTTT
CSLSLAGGRDTQYF
>-|TRBV27|TRBJ2-3|-
TGTGCCAGCAGTCGAAGGGACCCAAGCACAGATACGCAGTATTTT
CASSRRDPSTDTQYF
>-|TRBV2|TRBJ1-5|-
TGTGCCAGCAGTGAAGCCGGGCCTAGGGTGGGTCAGCCCCAGCATTTT
CASSEAGPRVGQPQHF